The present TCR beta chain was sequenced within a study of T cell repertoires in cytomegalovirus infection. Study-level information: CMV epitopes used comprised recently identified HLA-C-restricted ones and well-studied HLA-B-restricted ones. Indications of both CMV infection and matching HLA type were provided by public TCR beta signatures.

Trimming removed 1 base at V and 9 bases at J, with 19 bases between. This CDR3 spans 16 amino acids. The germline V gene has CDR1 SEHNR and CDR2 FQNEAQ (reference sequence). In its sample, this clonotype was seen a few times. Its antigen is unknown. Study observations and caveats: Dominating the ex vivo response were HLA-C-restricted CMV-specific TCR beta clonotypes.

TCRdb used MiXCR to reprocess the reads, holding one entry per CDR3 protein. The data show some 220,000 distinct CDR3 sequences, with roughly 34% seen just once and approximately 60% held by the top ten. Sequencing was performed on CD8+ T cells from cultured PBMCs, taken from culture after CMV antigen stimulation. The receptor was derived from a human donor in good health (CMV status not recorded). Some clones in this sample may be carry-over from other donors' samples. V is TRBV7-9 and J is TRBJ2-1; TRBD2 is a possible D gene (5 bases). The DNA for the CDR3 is TGTGCCAGCAGCTTAGATAAGGGCCGGAGGCCCATTGAGCAGTTCTTC. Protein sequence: CASSLDKGRRPIEQFF.